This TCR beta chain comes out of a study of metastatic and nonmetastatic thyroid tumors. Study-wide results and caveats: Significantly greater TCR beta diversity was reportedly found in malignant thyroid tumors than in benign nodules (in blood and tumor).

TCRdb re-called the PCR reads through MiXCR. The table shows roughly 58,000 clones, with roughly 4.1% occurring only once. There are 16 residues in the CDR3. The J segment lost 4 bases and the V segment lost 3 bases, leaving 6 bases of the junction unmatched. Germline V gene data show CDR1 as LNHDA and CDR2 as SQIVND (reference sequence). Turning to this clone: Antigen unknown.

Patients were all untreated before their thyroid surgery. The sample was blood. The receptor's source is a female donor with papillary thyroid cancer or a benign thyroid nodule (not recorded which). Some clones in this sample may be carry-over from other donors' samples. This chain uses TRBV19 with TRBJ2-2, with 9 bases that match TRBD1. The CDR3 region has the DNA TGTGCCAGTAGTATTCACCCGGGACAGGGCACCGGGGAGCTGTTTTTT. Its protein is CASSIHPGQGTGELFF.